A selection of T cell receptor beta chains follows, all from one sample in a study of blood T cell repertoires in COVID-19. Profiled with immunoSEQ multiplex PCR; TCRdb holds only in-frame clones, not every one. The top ten clones hold roughly 0.72% of a sample with about 78,000 clones, approximately 90% of them seen once. Source material: peripheral blood. The source of these receptors is a woman aged 80 or over with acute or convalescent COVID-19. Both conserved end residues are part of each CDR3. D genes are given only for firm matches. Some rows have no size entry. The others give once, few or many, or a class for an expanded clone.

V gene: TRBV5-8; J gene: TRBJ2-7; D gene: NA; clone size: NA; CDR3 protein: CASSRTEYEQYF; CDR3 DNA: TGTGCCAGCAGCAGGACAGAATACGAGCAGTACTTC
V gene: TRBV5-4; J gene: TRBJ1-5; D gene: NA; clone size: NA; CDR3 protein: CASRAGPNQPQHF; CDR3 DNA: TGTGCCAGCAGAGCGGGGCCGAATCAGCCCCAGCATTTT
V gene: TRBV2; J gene: TRBJ2-7; D gene: TRBD2; clone size: once; CDR3 protein: CASTEGRAGYEQYF; CDR3 DNA: TGTGCCAGCACCGAAGGGAGGGCGGGGTACGAGCAGTACTTC
V gene: TRBV5-5; J gene: TRBJ1-2; D gene: NA; clone size: NA; CDR3 protein: CASSVGTGIGYTF; CDR3 DNA: TGTGCCAGCAGCGTGGGGACGGGGATTGGCTACACCTTC
V gene: TRBV15; J gene: TRBJ2-1; D gene: NA; clone size: NA; CDR3 protein: CATSRDKGKGNEQFF; CDR3 DNA: TGTGCCACCAGCAGAGATAAGGGGAAAGGGAATGAGCAGTTCTTC
V gene: TRBV6-5; J gene: TRBJ1-4; D gene: TRBD1; clone size: NA; CDR3 protein: CASSYLGQGNEKLFF; CDR3 DNA: TGTGCCAGCAGTTACTTGGGACAGGGGAATGAAAAACTGTTTTTT
V gene: TRBV19; J gene: TRBJ1-1; D gene: NA; clone size: NA; CDR3 protein: CASSMNRDEAFF; CDR3 DNA: TGTGCCAGTAGTATGAACAGAGATGAAGCTTTCTTT
V gene: TRBV5-1; J gene: TRBJ1-4; D gene: NA; clone size: NA; CDR3 protein: CASSLEGGSGEKLFF; CDR3 DNA: TGCGCCAGCAGCTTGGAAGGCGGGTCGGGGGAAAAACTGTTTTTT
V gene: TRBV19; J gene: TRBJ2-2; D gene: TRBD2; clone size: NA; CDR3 protein: CATQTSLTGELFF; CDR3 DNA: TGTGCCACCCAGACTAGCCTCACCGGGGAGCTGTTTTTT
V gene: TRBV19; J gene: TRBJ2-3; D gene: TRBD1; clone size: NA; CDR3 protein: CATMTGPADTQYF; CDR3 DNA: TGTGCCACTATGACAGGGCCGGCAGATACGCAGTATTTT
V gene: TRBV5-1; J gene: TRBJ2-5; D gene: TRBD2; clone size: NA; CDR3 protein: CASSRAGQETQYF; CDR3 DNA: TGCGCCAGCAGCAGAGCGGGGCAAGAGACCCAGTACTTC
V gene: TRBV2; J gene: TRBJ2-2; D gene: TRBD2; clone size: NA; CDR3 protein: CASSLGLAQNTGELFF; CDR3 DNA: TGTGCCAGCAGTTTGGGACTAGCGCAGAACACCGGGGAGCTGTTTTTT
V gene: TRBV7-9; J gene: TRBJ2-3; D gene: TRBD2; clone size: few; CDR3 protein: CASSSGTSGWIDTQYF; CDR3 DNA: TGTGCCAGCAGCTCCGGGACTAGTGGGTGGATAGATACGCAGTATTTT
V gene: TRBV7-9; J gene: TRBJ1-4; D gene: NA; clone size: NA; CDR3 protein: CASSLPWLGAANEKLFF; CDR3 DNA: TGTGCCAGCAGCTTACCATGGTTGGGGGCAGCTAATGAAAAACTGTTTTTT
V gene: TRBV11-1; J gene: TRBJ1-2; D gene: TRBD1; clone size: NA; CDR3 protein: CASSSDTGTAYGYTF; CDR3 DNA: TGTGCCAGCAGCTCGGACACCGGGACAGCCTATGGCTACACCTTC
V gene: TRBV27; J gene: TRBJ1-5; D gene: TRBD1; clone size: NA; CDR3 protein: CASSLSGQVASNQPQHF; CDR3 DNA: TGTGCCAGCAGTTTATCCGGACAGGTCGCAAGCAATCAGCCCCAGCATTTT
V gene: TRBV9; J gene: TRBJ1-2; D gene: NA; clone size: NA; CDR3 protein: CASSAGVTNYGYTF; CDR3 DNA: TGTGCCAGCAGCGCCGGGGTAACTAACTATGGCTACACCTTC
V gene: TRBV11-2; J gene: TRBJ2-4; D gene: NA; clone size: NA; CDR3 protein: CASSSGQRNIQYF; CDR3 DNA: TGTGCCAGCAGCTCTGGACAGAGAAACATTCAGTACTTC
V gene: TRBV28; J gene: TRBJ1-5; D gene: NA; clone size: NA; CDR3 protein: CASSFTYVQGGYQPQHF; CDR3 DNA: TGTGCCAGCAGTTTTACTTATGTCCAGGGAGGGTATCAGCCCCAGCATTTT
V gene: TRBV5-8; J gene: TRBJ2-5; D gene: TRBD2; clone size: NA; CDR3 protein: CASSYPKLAAIQETQYF; CDR3 DNA: TGTGCCAGCAGCTACCCAAAACTAGCGGCGATCCAAGAGACCCAGTACTTC
V gene: TRBV3-1/TRBV3-2; J gene: TRBJ2-7; D gene: TRBD1; clone size: NA; CDR3 protein: CASSRDRGHSYEQYF; CDR3 DNA: TGTGCCAGCAGTCGCGACAGGGGCCACTCCTACGAGCAGTACTTC
V gene: TRBV3-1/TRBV3-2; J gene: TRBJ1-2; D gene: NA; clone size: NA; CDR3 protein: CASSQREGGRGYTF; CDR3 DNA: TGTGCCAGCAGCCAAAGGGAAGGGGGTCGTGGCTACACCTTC
V gene: TRBV5-4; J gene: TRBJ2-3; D gene: TRBD1; clone size: NA; CDR3 protein: CASSPNGQGTDTQYF; CDR3 DNA: TGTGCCAGCAGCCCCAACGGACAGGGCACAGATACGCAGTATTTT
V gene: TRBV4-2; J gene: TRBJ2-2; D gene: TRBD1; clone size: NA; CDR3 protein: CASSRGTGEVIAGELFF; CDR3 DNA: TGTGCCAGCAGCCGCGGGACAGGTGAAGTGATAGCCGGGGAGCTGTTTTTT
V gene: TRBV10-1; J gene: TRBJ2-3; D gene: TRBD1; clone size: NA; CDR3 protein: CASSESLSGQGTDTQYF; CDR3 DNA: TGCGCCAGCAGTGAGTCGCTATCGGGACAGGGAACAGATACGCAGTATTTT
V gene: TRBV7-2; J gene: TRBJ2-7; D gene: TRBD1; clone size: once; CDR3 protein: CASSSWGQGGYEQYF; CDR3 DNA: TGTGCCAGCAGCTCCTGGGGACAGGGAGGGTACGAGCAGTACTTC
V gene: TRBV11-2; J gene: TRBJ2-1; D gene: NA; clone size: NA; CDR3 protein: CASTPRGGWNEQFF; CDR3 DNA: TGTGCCAGCACTCCTCGAGGAGGCTGGAATGAGCAGTTCTTC
V gene: TRBV7-9; J gene: TRBJ1-2; D gene: NA; clone size: NA; CDR3 protein: CASSRDPGQAPRGYTF; CDR3 DNA: TGTGCCAGCAGTCGGGACCCGGGACAAGCTCCGCGGGGCTACACCTTC
V gene: TRBV6-2/TRBV6-3; J gene: TRBJ2-2; D gene: NA; clone size: NA; CDR3 protein: CASSQTRGTGELFF; CDR3 DNA: TGTGCCAGCAGTCAAACCAGGGGCACCGGGGAGCTGTTTTTT
V gene: TRBV19; J gene: TRBJ2-7; D gene: TRBD1; clone size: NA; CDR3 protein: CASSMGTGIYYEQYF; CDR3 DNA: TGTGCCAGTAGTATGGGGACAGGGATATACTACGAGCAGTACTTC
V gene: TRBV27; J gene: TRBJ2-3; D gene: NA; clone size: few; CDR3 protein: CASKDTLGDTQYF; CDR3 DNA: TGTGCCAGCAAGGACACCCTAGGGGATACGCAGTATTTT
V gene: TRBV19; J gene: TRBJ2-1; D gene: NA; clone size: NA; CDR3 protein: CASSTSPGLNQFF; CDR3 DNA: TGTGCCAGTAGTACGAGCCCGGGACTCAATCAGTTCTTC
V gene: TRBV6-5; J gene: TRBJ1-5; D gene: TRBD1; clone size: once; CDR3 protein: CASRTGTGGNQPQHF; CDR3 DNA: TGTGCCAGCAGGACCGGGACAGGGGGGAATCAGCCCCAGCATTTT
V gene: TRBV3-1/TRBV3-2; J gene: TRBJ2-7; D gene: NA; clone size: NA; CDR3 protein: CASGQTYEQYF; CDR3 DNA: TGTGCCAGCGGACAAACCTACGAGCAGTACTTC
V gene: TRBV7-3; J gene: TRBJ2-1; D gene: NA; clone size: NA; CDR3 protein: CASSFGQVGSEQFF; CDR3 DNA: TGTGCCAGCAGCTTCGGACAGGTCGGGAGTGAGCAGTTCTTC
V gene: TRBV23-1; J gene: TRBJ1-1; D gene: NA; clone size: NA; CDR3 protein: CASSRGHRAEAFF; CDR3 DNA: TGCGCCAGCAGTAGAGGGCACCGAGCTGAAGCTTTCTTT
V gene: TRBV5-4; J gene: TRBJ1-6; D gene: TRBD1; clone size: NA; CDR3 protein: CASSYRQGAVYYNSPLHF; CDR3 DNA: TGTGCCAGCAGCTACCGACAGGGGGCCGTTTACTATAATTCACCCCTCCACTTT
V gene: TRBV2; J gene: TRBJ2-2; D gene: NA; clone size: NA; CDR3 protein: CASSADRNTGELFF; CDR3 DNA: TGTGCCAGCAGTGCTGACAGAAACACCGGGGAGCTGTTTTTT
V gene: TRBV19; J gene: TRBJ1-2; D gene: NA; clone size: NA; CDR3 protein: CASSIGEVNGYTF; CDR3 DNA: TGTGCCAGTAGTATAGGGGAGGTGAATGGCTACACCTTC
V gene: TRBV5-1; J gene: TRBJ2-2; D gene: NA; clone size: NA; CDR3 protein: CASSPLGPRATGELFF; CDR3 DNA: TGCGCCAGCAGCCCCTTGGGGCCCAGGGCTACCGGGGAGCTGTTTTTT
V gene: TRBV5-1; J gene: TRBJ2-5; D gene: TRBD2; clone size: NA; CDR3 protein: CASSNERGAFQETQYF; CDR3 DNA: TGCGCCAGCAGCAACGAGCGGGGGGCCTTCCAAGAGACCCAGTACTTC
V gene: TRBV19; J gene: TRBJ2-3; D gene: TRBD2; clone size: NA; CDR3 protein: CASTTLGGGRRDTQYF; CDR3 DNA: TGTGCCAGTACCACCCTGGGCGGGGGTCGTAGAGATACGCAGTATTTT
V gene: TRBV28; J gene: TRBJ1-4; D gene: NA; clone size: NA; CDR3 protein: CASSLSQGRGEKLFF; CDR3 DNA: TGTGCCAGCAGTTTATCGCAGGGGCGGGGGGAAAAACTGTTTTTT
V gene: TRBV5-1; J gene: TRBJ2-3; D gene: TRBD1; clone size: NA; CDR3 protein: CASSRDRGADTQYF; CDR3 DNA: TGCGCCAGCAGCCGGGACAGGGGGGCAGATACGCAGTATTTT
V gene: TRBV4-1; J gene: TRBJ1-5; D gene: NA; clone size: NA; CDR3 protein: CASSQDRTADQPQHF; CDR3 DNA: TGCGCCAGCAGCCAAGATCGAACAGCGGATCAGCCCCAGCATTTT